The next 32 T cell receptor beta chains were all read from a single sample in a study of T-cell reconstitution after alpha-beta-depleted transplantation in children. Preparation of the TCRbeta library involved a method that used unique molecular identifiers. MiXCR was run by TCRdb on the PCR reads, yielding one entry per CDR3 protein. The profile covers fewer than 350,000 distinct CDR3 sequences, with around 10% appearing a single time and around 22% taken by the ten largest. The starting material was peripheral blood, obtained 180 days after TCRalphabeta/CD19-depleted stem cell transplant. These receptors all come from a male patient aged 2-9 years who had a stem cell transplant for chronic granulomatous disease, so the T cells may come from the graft donor.

This clonotype occurred many times. V usage is TRBV15 and J usage is TRBJ2-1, with TRBD2 identical over 8 bases. The V and J ends lost 0 bases and 2 bases, in that order; junction bases with no gene match: 3. The CDR3 is 16 residues long. Per germline, CDR1 LNHNV and CDR2 YYDKDF (reference sequence). The CDR3 region has the DNA TGTGCCACCAGCAGAGAGACGGGAGGGCCCTACAATGAGCAGTTCTTC. It yields the protein CATSRETGGPYNEQFF.

This clonotype was seen a handful of times. The rearrangement uses TRBV2 and TRBJ2-7, with 7 bases aligning to TRBD2. J lost 2 bases, V lost 3 bases, and 10 bases had no gene match. Germline V gene data show CDR1 as SNHLY and CDR2 as FYNNEI. CDR3 length equals 16 residues. CDR3 region: CASSDLLGGVAYEQYF. Here the CDR3 DNA reads TGTGCCAGCAGTGACCTTCTTGGGGGGGTGGCCTACGAGCAGTACTTC.

This clonotype was counted ten times or more. This chain joins TRBV12-3 or TRBV12-4 and TRBJ2-2, with 13 bases that match TRBD2. The CDR3 is made up of 18 amino acids. Unmatched junction bases numbered 8, after V lost 6 bases and J lost 1 base. The CDR3 loop is CASSSTRLAGGNTGELFF. The CDR3 nucleotides read TGTGCCAGCAGCTCCACCCGACTAGCGGGAGGGAACACCGGGGAGCTGTTTTTT.

Comments on this clonotype: A much larger clone differs from this one at a single base, so this may be a read error. The V and J genes are TRBV20-1 and TRBJ2-1; weak D call: TRBD2 (5 bases). Germline CDR1 and CDR2: DFQATT and SNEGSKA (reference sequence). The CDR3 extends over 16 amino acids. CDR3 region: CCAREGGARSYNEQFF. CDR3 nucleotide sequence: TGCTGTGCTAGAGAAGGAGGCGCACGCTCCTACAATGAGCAGTTCTTC.

Comments on this clonotype: This sequence may be a read error, since a much larger clone differs from it by one base. This rearrangement joins TRBV3-1 to TRBJ2-7; 10 positions match TRBD2. Germline V gene sequence: CDR1 LGHDT, CDR2 YNNKEL (reference sequence). The CDR3 runs to 15 residues. DNA of the CDR3: TGTGCCAGCAGCCGCCAGCGGGAGGGGGTAGACGAGCTGTACTTC. Amino acid sequence: CASSRQREGVDELYF.

The table lists this clonotype with many counts. The chain couples TRBV29-1 to TRBJ2-4; D perhaps matches TRBD2 (6 bases). V was clipped by 7 bases and J by 1 base, with 23 bases between them. Germline values: CDR1 SQVTM, CDR2 ANQGSEA. The CDR3 length is 17 residues. The CDR3 DNA sequence: TGCAGCGCGGTCCCCAGGGAGGAGTTGGGGGCCAAAAACATTCAGTACTTC. Amino acids: CSAVPREELGAKNIQYF.

This clonotype was observed many times. The chain is built from TRBV27 and TRBJ2-3; no reliable D call. Germline assignment: CDR1 MNHEY and CDR2 SMNVEV (reference sequence). The CDR3 sequence is 15 residues long. The ends were cut back, 3 bases at V and 0 bases at J, with 10 bases in the middle. This chain's CDR3 is CASSFFRTSTDTQYF. The CDR3 DNA is TGTGCCAGCAGTTTCTTCAGGACCAGCACAGATACGCAGTATTTT.

This clonotype has at least ten counts. The chain carries TRBV20-1 and TRBJ2-5, with D uncertain. Between the trimmed V and J ends, which lost 1 base and 3 bases, there was a span of 9 bases. This CDR3 is built from 13 residues. CDR1 is DFQATT, CDR2 SNEGSKA, per germline (reference sequence). CDR3 amino acids: CSARGGKKETQYF. CDR3 sequence (DNA): TGCAGTGCTAGAGGTGGGAAAAAAGAGACCCAGTACTTC.

As concerns this clonotype: This may stem from a read error, because a much larger clone lies one nucleotide away. This sequence joins TRBV27 and TRBJ2-7; D is tentatively TRBD1 or TRBD2 (5 bases each). CDR1 is MNHEY, CDR2 SMNVEV, per germline (reference sequence). The length of the CDR3 is 14 residues. CDR3 loop: CTSSPGTGIYEQYF. CDR3 coding DNA: TGCACCAGCAGTCCAGGGACGGGAATTTACGAGCAGTACTTC.

This clonotype occurred many times. The V call is TRBV11-1, the J call TRBJ2-5; 13 bases fit TRBD2. Germline assignment: CDR1 SGHAT and CDR2 FQDESV (reference sequence). The CDR3 spans 16 residues. V lost 5 bases to trimming and J lost 1 base; unmatched junction nucleotides: 4. CDR3 bases: TGTGCCAGCAGCCCCGGGACTAGCGGGACCCAAGAGACCCAGTACTTC. This codes for CASSPGTSGTQETQYF.

This clonotype was counted ten times or more. The chain uses TRBV7-8 and TRBJ2-2; D may be TRBD1 or TRBD2 (6 bases each). This CDR3 comprises 15 residues. Germline assignment: CDR1 SGHVS and CDR2 FQNEAQ. Trimming took 2 bases from V and 9 from J, leaving 16 bases between them. The CDR3, as DNA: TGTGCCAGCAGCTTAAGCAGGAGGGGGGCCCGGGAGCTGTTTTTT. Protein product: CASSLSRRGARELFF.

This clonotype was seen ten or more times. V usage is TRBV29-1 and J usage is TRBJ2-1; 7 nucleotides match TRBD1. The germline gives CDR1 SQVTM, CDR2 ANQGSEA. Unmatched junction bases numbered 10, after V lost 0 bases and J lost 8 bases. The CDR3 loop spans 15 amino acids. This CDR3 is CSVEDRSQGFDEQFF. In nucleotides, the CDR3 is TGCAGCGTTGAAGATCGATCACAGGGGTTCGATGAGCAGTTCTTC.

The table lists this clonotype with many counts. V usage is TRBV20-1 and J usage is TRBJ2-1; D might be TRBD2 (6 bases). Germline CDR1 reads DFQATT; CDR2 reads SNEGSKA (reference sequence). The CDR3 length is 14 residues. V shed 3 bases and J shed 6 bases, with 15 bases lying between them. In DNA form, the CDR3 reads TGCAGTGCTAGTGACGTGGGAGGCGGCAATGAGCAGTTCTTC. It encodes CSASDVGGGNEQFF.

This clonotype was recorded a few times. The genes are TRBV13 and TRBJ2-1; D uncertain. This CDR3 region has 13 residues. The V gene's germline CDR1 is PRHDT and CDR2 FYEKMQ (reference sequence). The germline V and J ends were trimmed by 2 bases and 4 bases, with 6 bases remaining between them. CDR3 nucleotides: TGTGCCAGCAGCTTACTCAGGTACAATGAGCAGTTCTTC. It specifies CASSLLRYNEQFF.

This clonotype was seen ten or more times. The genes are TRBV12-3 or TRBV12-4 and TRBJ1-1; D is unresolved. Trimming left V 3 bases short and J 10 bases short, with 12 bases between. CDR3 length: 12 amino acids. In nucleotides, the CDR3 is TGTGCCAGCAGTTTGGAAGGGCTTGGAGCTTTCTTT. Translated: CASSLEGLGAFF.

This clonotype has ten or more counts. The chain is built from TRBV29-1 and TRBJ1-2; a weak D match, TRBD1 (5 bases). CDR3 size: 14 residues. The germline V and J ends were trimmed by 6 bases and 5 bases, with 19 bases remaining between them. The germline V gene encodes CDR1 SQVTM and CDR2 ANQGSEA. The CDR3 nucleotides are TGCAGCGTCGCCAGGGTCGAGGCTGGGTATGGCTACACCTTC. It encodes CSVARVEAGYGYTF.

This clonotype was seen many times. J is TRBJ2-5 and V is TRBV27, with 8 bases identical to TRBD2. Per the germline V gene, CDR1 is MNHEY and CDR2 is SMNVEV (reference sequence). V gave up 7 bases and J gave up 5 bases; unmatched junction bases: 9. This CDR3 has 14 amino acids. The CDR3 protein is CASKTSAVIETQYF. DNA of the CDR3: TGTGCCAGCAAGACTAGCGCCGTTATCGAGACCCAGTACTTC.

This clonotype was recorded many times. V is TRBV20-1 and J is TRBJ1-6; D is unresolved. Looked up from germline, CDR1 is DFQATT and CDR2 is SNEGSKA (reference sequence). CDR3 length equals 15 residues. V shed 2 bases and J shed 9 bases, with 17 bases lying between them. The CDR3 is CSARRQSGFGSPLHF. CDR3 DNA sequence: TGCAGTGCTAGACGGCAGTCGGGTTTTGGTTCACCCCTCCACTTT.

In its sample, this clonotype was seen many times. The chain employs TRBV27 and TRBJ2-5, with D perhaps assigned TRBD1 or TRBD2 (5 bases each). Looked up from germline, CDR1 is MNHEY and CDR2 is SMNVEV (reference sequence). CDR3 size: 13 residues. The V end lost 5 bases, the J end lost 5 bases, and 12 bases lay between the germline ends. The CDR3 DNA follows: TGTGCCAGCAGTCCCGCCTGGGGGGAGACCCAGTACTTC. Translating it yields CASSPAWGETQYF.

This clonotype was detected many times. This rearrangement joins TRBV7-2 to TRBJ2-3; tentatively, D is TRBD1 or TRBD2 (5 bases each). CDR3 length: 16 amino acids. V was clipped by 5 bases and J by 1 base, with 16 bases between them. Germline CDR1 SGHTA, CDR2 FQGNSA. This chain's CDR3 is CASSPGRVSGTDTQYF. The CDR3 DNA is TGTGCCAGCAGCCCAGGGCGGGTTAGCGGCACAGATACGCAGTATTTT.

V gene TRBV30 combines with J gene TRBJ1-2; D gene ambiguous. CDR1 and CDR2 (germline): GTSNPN, SVGIG (reference sequence). This CDR3 region has 16 residues. V was cut by 2 bases and J by 8 bases, with 24 bases left in between. The DNA for the CDR3 is TGTGCCTGGAGTTCCCGCCGTCAGACAAGTTTGGGAGGCTACACCTTC. Translation gives CAWSSRRQTSLGGYTF.

V gene TRBV29-1 combines with J gene TRBJ2-7, with 9 bases lining up with TRBD1. This CDR3 region has 13 residues. Per the germline V gene, CDR1 is SQVTM and CDR2 is ANQGSEA. Trimming at V came to 4 bases and at J to 1 base, leaving 2 bases not matched to a gene. CDR3 residues: CSVGDRESYEQYF. The CDR3 region has the DNA TGCAGCGTTGGGGACAGGGAATCCTACGAGCAGTACTTC.

This clonotype was seen ten or more times. The chain combines TRBV20-1 with TRBJ2-2, with a weak D call TRBD1 (6 bases). The CDR3 is 14 amino acids. The V gene lost 5 bases and the J gene lost 0 bases, with 10 bases spanning the gap. CDR1 is DFQATT, CDR2 SNEGSKA, per germline (reference sequence). The DNA of the CDR3 is TGCAGTGCTGTAGGGACAACGAACACCGGGGAGCTGTTTTTT. Translating it yields CSAVGTTNTGELFF.

This clonotype came up many times. The chain couples TRBV15 to TRBJ2-7, with TRBD1 identical over 9 bases. The CDR3 is made up of 14 amino acids. Germline CDR1 reads LNHNV; CDR2 reads YYDKDF (reference sequence). After removal of 3 bases from V and 0 bases from J, the junction contained 0 bases not matched to a gene. The CDR3 spells CATSRDRGSYEQYF. The CDR3 bases are TGTGCCACCAGCAGGGACAGGGGCTCCTACGAGCAGTACTTC.

Details on this clonotype: Since a much larger clone is just one base distant, this may be a read error. The CDR3 DNA is TGTGCCAGCAGTTTATTTTGGGGAAACGATCTGACTAGCGGGGAAGGAGTCAAGCAGTACTTC. Translated, it gives CASSLFWGNDLTSGEGVKQYF. V usage is TRBV28 and J usage is TRBJ2-7; 11 bases align to TRBD2. After removal of 1 base from V and 8 bases from J, the junction contained 25 bases not matched to a gene. The V gene's germline CDR1 is MDHEN and CDR2 SYDVKM. The CDR3 loop spans 21 amino acids.

The chain carries TRBV5-4 and TRBJ2-1, with 13 bases matching TRBD2. Trimming at V came to 4 bases and at J to 9 bases, leaving 10 bases not matched to a gene. CDR1 SGHNT and CDR2 YYREEE come from the germline V gene (reference sequence). The CDR3 loop spans 16 amino acids. The chain's CDR3 is CASSAGLAGAPGEQFF. The CDR3 DNA is TGTGCCAGCAGCGCCGGACTAGCGGGAGCCCCGGGTGAGCAGTTCTTC.

This clonotype was detected many times. The chain carries TRBV20-1 and TRBJ2-5; maybe TRBD1 (6 bases). CDR1 is DFQATT and CDR2 is SNEGSKA in the germline V gene (reference sequence). CDR3 size: 12 residues. V was shortened by 5 bases and J by 3 bases, with 10 bases between the two germline ends. DNA for the CDR3: TGCAGTGCTCCGGGACAAAAAGAGACCCAGTACTTC. This codes for CSAPGQKETQYF.

In its sample, this clonotype was seen many times. This sequence joins TRBV12-3 or TRBV12-4 and TRBJ2-2, with TRBD1 identical over 10 bases. This CDR3 has 17 residues. Trimming took 6 bases from V and 6 from J; bases not matched to a gene: 13. Written as DNA, the CDR3 is TGTGCCAGCAGCCGCACGGACAGGGGGAGTCTAGCCGGGGAGCTGTTTTTT. This sequence encodes CASSRTDRGSLAGELFF.

This clonotype was recorded many times. The J gene is TRBJ1-1, the V gene TRBV12-3 or TRBV12-4; D call uncertain. V lost 0 bases and J 4 bases, leaving 9 bases between the germline ends. The CDR3 runs to 14 residues. The chain's CDR3 is CASSLAGGSTEAFF. CDR3 DNA sequence: TGTGCCAGCAGTTTAGCCGGAGGGAGCACTGAAGCTTTCTTT.

This chain joins TRBV7-9 and TRBJ2-7, with TRBD2 identical over 10 bases. Losses at the gene ends were 8 bases for V and 5 bases for J; bases not matched to a gene: 15. This CDR3 spans 16 amino acids. Germline V gene lookup returns CDR1 SEHNR and CDR2 FQNEAQ (reference sequence). CDR3: CASSEKVASGSDEQYF. As DNA, the CDR3 is TGTGCCAGCTCTGAAAAGGTGGCTAGCGGGAGCGACGAGCAGTACTTC.

This clonotype appeared many times. J is TRBJ1-1 and V is TRBV20-1; D possibly corresponds to TRBD1 (5 bases). The CDR3 covers 14 residues. Germline V lookup: CDR1 DFQATT, CDR2 SNEGSKA (reference sequence). V shed 1 base and J shed 5 bases, with 14 bases lying between them. CDR3 sequence reads: CSARGGYGGTEAFF. CDR3 nucleotides: TGCAGTGCTAGAGGGGGATATGGGGGTACTGAAGCTTTCTTT.

This clonotype was observed many times. The DNA is left out, because the CDR3 cannot be placed on it with certainty; the CDR3 is given as TCRdb lists it. J is TRBJ2-2 and V is TRBV7-5; whether TRBD2, the table's D call, matches the DNA was not checked. TRBV7-5 has pseudogene status. Including both end residues, the CDR3 is 22 amino acids long. CDR3 amino acids: CISVSEAQTGGLAGANTGELFF.